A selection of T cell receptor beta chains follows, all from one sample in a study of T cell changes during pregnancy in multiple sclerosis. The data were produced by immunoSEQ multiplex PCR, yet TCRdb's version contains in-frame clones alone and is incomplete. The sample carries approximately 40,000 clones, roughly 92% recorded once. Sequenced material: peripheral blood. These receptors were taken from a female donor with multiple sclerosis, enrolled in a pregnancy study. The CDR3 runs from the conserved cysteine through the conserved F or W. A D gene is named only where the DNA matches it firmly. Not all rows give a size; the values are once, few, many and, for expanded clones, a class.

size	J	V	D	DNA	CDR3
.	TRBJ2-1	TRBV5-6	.	TGTGCCAGCGCACGAAAGAGCTCCTACAATGAGCAGTTCTTC	CASARKSSYNEQFF
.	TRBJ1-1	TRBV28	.	TGTGCCAGCAGTACCAGGAGGGACACGGACACTGAAGCTTTCTTT	CASSTRRDTDTEAFF
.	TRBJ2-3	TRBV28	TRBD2	TGTGCCAGCAGTCCTCTAGCGGGCCGCACAGATACGCAGTATTTT	CASSPLAGRTDTQYF
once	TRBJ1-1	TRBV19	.	TGTGCCAGTAGTGCAGGGGTGAACACTGAAGCTTTCTTT	CASSAGVNTEAFF
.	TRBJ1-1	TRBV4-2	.	.	CASSQDLERDNTEAFF
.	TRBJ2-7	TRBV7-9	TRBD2	TGTGCCAGCAGCCCTTTCGCGGGAGTGGGAGAGCAGTACTTC	CASSPFAGVGEQYF
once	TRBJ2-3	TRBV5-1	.	TGCGCCAGCAGCCTGGTTAGGAGCACAGATACGCAGTATTTT	CASSLVRSTDTQYF
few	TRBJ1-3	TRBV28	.	TGTGCCAGCAGCTATTTCCGGGACGGCTACGTTCTCCGCTCTGGAAACACCATATATTTT	CASSYFRDGYVLRSGNTIYF
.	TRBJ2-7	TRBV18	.	TGTGCCAGCTCACCACAGGGGGGGACGACCTACGAGCAGTACTTC	CASSPQGGTTYEQYF
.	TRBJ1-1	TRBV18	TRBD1	TGTGCCAGCTCACCACCCGAGACAGGGGGGATGAACACTGAAGCTTTCTTT	CASSPPETGGMNTEAFF
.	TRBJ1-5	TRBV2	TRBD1	TGTGCCAGCAGTGGTCTACAGGGGGGGCATCAGCCCCAGCATTTT	CASSGLQGGHQPQHF
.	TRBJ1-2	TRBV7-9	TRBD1	TGTGCCAGCAGCGCCCAGGGGGAGGAAGGCTACACCTTC	CASSAQGEEGYTF
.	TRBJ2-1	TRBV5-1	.	TGCGCCAGCAGCTTGGAGGTGGGAGAGCCCTACAATGAGCAGTTCTTC	CASSLEVGEPYNEQFF
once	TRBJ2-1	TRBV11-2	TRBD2	TGTGCCAGCAGCTTAATTAGCGGGGGTCTACACCGCAATGAGCAGTTCTTC	CASSLISGGLHRNEQFF
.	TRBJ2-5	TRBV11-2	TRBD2	TGTGCCAGCAGCTTAGGGGTTAGCGGGTACCAAGAGACCCAGTACTTC	CASSLGVSGYQETQYF
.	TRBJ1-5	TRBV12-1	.	TGTGCCAGCAGCTCCAGGGGATTTCAGCCCCAGCATTTT	CASSSRGFQPQHF
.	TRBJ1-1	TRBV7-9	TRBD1	TGTGCCAGCAGCTTAGGGGGCACAGGGGGAAGGGTAGCTTTCTTT	CASSLGGTGGRVAFF
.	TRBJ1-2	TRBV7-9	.	TGTGCCAGCAGCTTAACTGAGGGCTATGGCTACACCTTC	CASSLTEGYGYTF
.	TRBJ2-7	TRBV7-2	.	TGTGCCAGCAGCTTAGCCTACCCTGGAATGTCCGAGCAGTACTTC	CASSLAYPGMSEQYF
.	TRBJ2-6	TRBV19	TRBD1	TGTGCCAGTAACTCACAGGGGGCTGCTGGGGCCAACGTCCTGACTTTC	CASNSQGAAGANVLTF
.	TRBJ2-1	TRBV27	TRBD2	TGTGCCAGCAGGTCCCCTGGGGGGGGGAACAATGAGCAGTTCTTC	CASRSPGGGNNEQFF
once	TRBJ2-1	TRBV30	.	TGTGCCGGGATCTGGAAGCGTAATGAGCAGTTCTTC	CAGIWKRNEQFF
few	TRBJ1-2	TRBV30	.	TGTGCCTGGAACGTCGCGATGTTTGGCTACACCTTC	CAWNVAMFGYTF
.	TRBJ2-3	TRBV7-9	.	TGTGCCAGCAGCTTAGTGTCATGGGGCACAGATACGCAGTATTTT	CASSLVSWGTDTQYF
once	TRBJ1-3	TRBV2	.	TGTGCCAGCACGCGGTGGTCAGGGGCTAGCTCTGGAAACACCATATATTTT	CASTRWSGASSGNTIYF
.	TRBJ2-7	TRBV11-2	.	TGTGCCAGCAGCTTCACCTCAGACTCGGTCTACGAGCAGTACTTC	CASSFTSDSVYEQYF
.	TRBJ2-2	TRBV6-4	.	TGTGCCAGCAGTGACCCGTCTAGCGCGACCGGGGAGCTGTTTTTT	CASSDPSSATGELFF
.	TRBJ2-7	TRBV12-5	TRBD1	TGTGCTAGTGCTCCCGGGACAGGGGATTCCTACGAGCAGTACTTC	CASAPGTGDSYEQYF
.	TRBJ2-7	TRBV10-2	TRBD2	TGCGCCTCCGGGACTAGCGGACCTAAAAACGAGCAGTACTTC	CASGTSGPKNEQYF
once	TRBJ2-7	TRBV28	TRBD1	TGTGCCAGCAGTTCCCAAGCACAGGGGTCCTACGAGCAGTACTTC	CASSSQAQGSYEQYF
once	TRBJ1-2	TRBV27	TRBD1	TGTGCCAGCAGTTTCGATATGAGGGGGACAGCTAACTATGGCTACACCTTC	CASSFDMRGTANYGYTF
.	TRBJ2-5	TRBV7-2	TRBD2	TGTGCCAGCAGCCGTGGGCTAGCGGAGGTGGGGTACCAAGAGACCCAGTACTTC	CASSRGLAEVGYQETQYF
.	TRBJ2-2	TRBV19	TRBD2	TGTGCCAGTAGTAAGAGCGGGAGACAGTTATCGAACACCGGGGAGCTGTTTTTT	CASSKSGRQLSNTGELFF
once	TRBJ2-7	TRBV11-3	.	TGTGCCAGCAGCTTAGAACAGGATCACTACGAGCAGTACTTC	CASSLEQDHYEQYF
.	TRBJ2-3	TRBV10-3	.	TGTGCCATCAGTGAGTCCTGGGACACATCCACAGATACGCAGTATTTT	CAISESWDTSTDTQYF
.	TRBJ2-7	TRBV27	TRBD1	TGTGCCAGCAGTCCCACGGGTTCGACAGGGAGCTCCTACGAGCAGTACTTC	CASSPTGSTGSSYEQYF
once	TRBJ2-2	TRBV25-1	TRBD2	TGTGCCAGCAGAAGGCGGGAGGAGGGCACCGGGGAGCTGTTTTTT	CASRRREEGTGELFF
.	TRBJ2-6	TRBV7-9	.	TGTGCCAGCAGCTTGAGCACTGGGGCCAACGTCCTGACTTTC	CASSLSTGANVLTF
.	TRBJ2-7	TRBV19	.	TGTGCCAGTAGTATGGAGGCCGGCTACGAGCAGTACTTC	CASSMEAGYEQYF
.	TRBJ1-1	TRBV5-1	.	TGCGCCAGCAGCTTGGAACTAGGGAACACTGAAGCTTTCTTT	CASSLELGNTEAFF
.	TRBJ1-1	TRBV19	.	TGTGCCAGTAGTATTGGGCGGGTGAACACTGAAGCTTTCTTT	CASSIGRVNTEAFF
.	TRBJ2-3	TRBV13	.	TGTGCCAGCAGCGTTGTTAGCGCCCCAGATACGCAGTATTTT	CASSVVSAPDTQYF
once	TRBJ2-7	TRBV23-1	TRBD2	TGCGCCAGCGATGAAGCGGGGGGCCGCTACGAGCAGTACTTC	CASDEAGGRYEQYF
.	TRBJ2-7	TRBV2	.	TGTGCCAGCACCGAGGGTTCCACGACCTACGAGCAGTACTTC	CASTEGSTTYEQYF
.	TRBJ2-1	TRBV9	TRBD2	TGTGCCAGCAGCGCCCTCAATAGCGGGTACTACAATGAGCAGTTCTTC	CASSALNSGYYNEQFF
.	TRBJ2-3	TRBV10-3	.	TGTGCCATCAGTGCCCAAGAAGATACGCAGTATTTT	CAISAQEDTQYF
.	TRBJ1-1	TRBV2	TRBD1	TGTGCCAGCAGAGATAATGACAGGGGAGCTTTCTTT	CASRDNDRGAFF
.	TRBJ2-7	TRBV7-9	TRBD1	TGTGCCAGCAGCGTGACCGGGACAGGGGCCTACGAGCAGTACTTC	CASSVTGTGAYEQYF
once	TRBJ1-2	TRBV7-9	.	TGTGCCAGCAGCTTCGCAGGGGTCTCCTATGGCTACACCTTC	CASSFAGVSYGYTF
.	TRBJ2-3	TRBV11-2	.	TGTGCCAGCAGCTTAGACAGGGGAGGGAGGGGCACAGATACGCAGTATTTT	CASSLDRGGRGTDTQYF
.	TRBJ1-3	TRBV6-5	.	TGTGCCAGCAGTCCGACATTTTACTCTGGAAACACCATATATTTT	CASSPTFYSGNTIYF
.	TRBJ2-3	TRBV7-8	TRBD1	TGTGCCAGCAGCTTTTTGACAGGGGGCGCGACTACAGATACGCAGTATTTT	CASSFLTGGATTDTQYF
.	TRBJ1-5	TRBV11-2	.	TGTGCCAGCAGCCGCGAGCGAGGGCCCCAGCATTTT	CASSRERGPQHF
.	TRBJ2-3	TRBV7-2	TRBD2	TGTGCCAGCAGCCCCGGTAGGGGACTAGAGTCGTATTTT	CASSPGRGLESYF
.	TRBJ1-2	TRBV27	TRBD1	TGTGCCAGCAGTCCCCACACAGGGGGCGTGAAAGGAGGCTACACCTTC	CASSPHTGGVKGGYTF
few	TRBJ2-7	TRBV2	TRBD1	TGTGCCAGCAGTTCCCGGGACAGGGGCGAGCAGTACTTC	CASSSRDRGEQYF
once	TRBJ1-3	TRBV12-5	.	TGTGCTAGTGGTTTGGACCAAAAGGGGGCTGGAAACACCATATATTTT	CASGLDQKGAGNTIYF
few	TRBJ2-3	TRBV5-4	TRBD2	TGTGCCAGCAGCCAGGGGGGACTAGCGGGAACAGATACGCAGTATTTT	CASSQGGLAGTDTQYF
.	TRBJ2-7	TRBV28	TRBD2	TGTGCCAGCAGTTTATGGAAGCCTAGCGGCTCCTACGAGCAGTACTTC	CASSLWKPSGSYEQYF
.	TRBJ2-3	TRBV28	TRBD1	TGTGCCAGCAGGACCGGACAGGGGGCAACAGATACGCAGTATTTT	CASRTGQGATDTQYF